Each of the 3 T cell receptor beta chains below was sequenced from the same sample in a study of neurological immune-mediated disorders. The time point was: longitudinal time-point 2. TCRdb itself ran the 5' RACE reads through MiXCR, one entry per CDR3 protein. The sample has about 90,000 distinct CDR3 sequences, over 10% seen once. Sequenced input: PBMCs. The receptor set was obtained from a female donor with HTLV-1-associated myelopathy (HAM/TSP).

To note about this clonotype: A much larger clone sits a single nucleotide away, making a read error possible. The J gene is TRBJ1-2, the V gene TRBV3-1, with D possibly TRBD1 on 6 matching bases. This CDR3 has 13 amino acids. Germline assignment: CDR1 LGHDT and CDR2 YNNKEL (reference sequence). With 4 bases removed from V and 7 bases from J, the gap between germline ends came to 13 bases. Here the CDR3 DNA reads TGTGCCAGCAGCCCTACAGGGAGCTGTGGCTACACCTTC. Its protein is CASSPTGSCGYTF.

This clonotype has at least ten counts. The chain uses TRBV11-2 and TRBJ1-4; perhaps TRBD1 as D (6 bases). With 1 base removed from V and 7 bases from J, the gap between germline ends came to 13 bases. This CDR3 comprises 15 residues. In germline, CDR1 is SGHAT, CDR2 FQNNGV. CDR3 sequence reads: CASSLGRTDFEKLFF. CDR3 nucleotide sequence: TGTGCCAGCAGCTTAGGACGGACAGACTTTGAAAAACTGTTTTTT.

Note on this clonotype: Compared with germline, one end of the junction differs, possibly owing to a read error. The chain joins TRBV7-3 to TRBJ2-3; TRBD2 aligns across 10 bases. CDR1 and CDR2 (germline): SGHTA, FQGTGA. The CDR3 is 14 residues long. DNA for the CDR3: TGTGCCAACAGCTTAAGCGGGGGGGTAGATACGCAGTATTTT. Translation gives CANSLSGGVDTQYF.